The present entry profiles one TCR beta chain with its context. The data originate from a study of PD-1 blockade in mismatch repair-deficient tumors. Here immunoSEQ multiplex PCR was the method, and the copy in TCRdb shows in-frame clones only, minus some. The table records roughly 37,000 clones, approximately 88% of them present only once. The germline V and J ends were trimmed by 1 base and 9 bases, with 22 bases remaining between them. There are 18 residues in the CDR3. Germline V gene sequence: CDR1 LGHNA, CDR2 YNFKEQ. The clonotype comes from an adult with mismatch repair-deficient cancer. The sequences come from PBMCs, collected around 40 weeks after starting pembrolizumab. The chain joins TRBV4-2 to TRBJ1-6; D possibly corresponds to TRBD1 (5 bases). CDR3 coding DNA: TGTGCCAGCAGCCAAGTTGTAGTGGCAGGGCAGGATTCTTCACCCCTCCACTTT. Protein product: CASSQVVVAGQDSSPLHF.